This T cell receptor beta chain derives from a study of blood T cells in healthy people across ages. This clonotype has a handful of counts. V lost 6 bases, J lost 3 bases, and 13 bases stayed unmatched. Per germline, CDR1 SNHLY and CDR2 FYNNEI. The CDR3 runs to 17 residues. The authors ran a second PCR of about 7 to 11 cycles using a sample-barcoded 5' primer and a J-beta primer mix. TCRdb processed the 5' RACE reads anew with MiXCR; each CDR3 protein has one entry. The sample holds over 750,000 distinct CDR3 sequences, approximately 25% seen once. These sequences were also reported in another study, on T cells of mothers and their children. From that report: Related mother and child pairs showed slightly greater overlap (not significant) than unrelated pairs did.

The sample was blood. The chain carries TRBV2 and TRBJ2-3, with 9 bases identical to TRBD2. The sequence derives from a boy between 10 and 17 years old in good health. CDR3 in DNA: TGTGCCAGCAGCCCCGCGGGCGGGAGGGCCCGAACAGATACGCAGTATTTT. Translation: CASSPAGGRARTDTQYF.